What follows are 15 T cell receptor beta chains derived from one specimen sequenced in a study of T cell responses to AZD1222 COVID-19 vaccine. Some clones are missing from TCRdb's copy, which holds only in-frame ones; the method was immunoSEQ multiplex PCR. This sample carries 100,000 to 150,000 clones, 75% to 90% of them seen once, and the ten largest clones take 4.4%. The sequences come from peripheral blood, collected 28 days after the second AZD1222 dose. These receptors originate from an adult who received the AZD1222 COVID-19 vaccine.

With regard to this clone: The sample carries other DNA sequences with the same CDR3. CDR3: CASSYRRNTEAFF. The DNA for the CDR3 is TGTGCCAGCAGTTACAGGAGGAACACTGAAGCTTTCTTT. The J gene is TRBJ1-1, the V gene TRBV6-5, with D unclear. This CDR3 region has 13 residues. V was trimmed by 2 bases and J by 1 base, leaving 5 bases between them. The V gene's germline CDR1 is MNHEY and CDR2 SVGAGI.

The rearrangement joins TRBV21-1 to TRBJ1-2. TRBV21-1 is recorded as a pseudogene. The CDR3 length is 16 residues. DNA of the CDR3: TGTGCCAGCCCAGACGGAGACGATGAGACTAACTATGGCTACACCTTC. It encodes CASPDGDDETNYGYTF.

The chain is built from TRBV19 and TRBJ1-4; TRBD1 might be the D (6 bases). CDR1 LNHDA and CDR2 SQIVND come from the germline V gene (reference sequence). This CDR3 region has 14 residues. V was pared by 5 bases and J by 5 bases, with 12 bases between. Here the CDR3 reads CASSPRQENEKLFF. The CDR3 nucleotides read TGTGCCAGTAGTCCACGACAGGAAAATGAAAAACTGTTTTTT. The whole variable domain, filled in from reference TRBV19 and TRBJ1-4, reads DGGITQSPKYLFRKEGQNVTLSCEQNLNHDAMYWYRQDPGQGLRLIYYSQIVNDFQKGDIAEGYSVSREKKESFPLTVTSAQKNPTAFYLCASSPRQENEKLFFGSGTQLSVL.

The chain uses TRBV10-3 and TRBJ2-4; D unresolved. The CDR3 consists of 12 residues. With 3 bases removed from V and 6 bases from J, the gap between germline ends came to 6 bases. In germline, CDR1 is ENHRY, CDR2 SYGVKD. Here the CDR3 reads CAISEGRNIQYF. CDR3 nucleotides: TGTGCCATCAGTGAAGGCAGAAACATTCAGTACTTC.

Concerning this clone: The sample contains more than one DNA sequence encoding this CDR3. The V call is TRBV18, the J call TRBJ1-4; D gene unclear. The CDR3 extends over 12 amino acids. Trimming shortened V by 2 bases and J by 5 bases, and 3 bases separated the two germline ends. Germline V gives CDR1 KGHSH, CDR2 LQKENI. The CDR3 region is CASSPNNEKLFF. In nucleotides, the CDR3 is TGTGCCAGCTCACCAAACAATGAAAAACTGTTTTTT. Supplemented by reference TRBV18 and TRBJ1-4, the full variable domain reads NAGVMQNPRHLVRRRGQEARLRCSPMKGHSHVYWYRQLPEEGLKFMVYLQKENIIDESGMPKERFSAEFPKEGPSILRIQQVVRGDSAAYFCASSPNNEKLFFGSGTQLSVL.

The rearrangement joins TRBV5-1 to TRBJ2-2; D gene uncertain. There are 15 residues in the CDR3. Germline lookup yields CDR1 SGHRS and CDR2 YFSETQ. The V gene lost 0 bases and the J gene lost 0 bases, with 6 bases spanning the gap. The CDR3 DNA reads TGCGCCAGCAGCTTGGAAGGACCGAACACCGGGGAGCTGTTTTTT. This codes for CASSLEGPNTGELFF.

The CDR3 sequence: CASSPGDSYGYTF. CDR3 nucleotide sequence: TGCGCCAGCAGCCCAGGGGACTCCTATGGCTACACCTTC. The chain couples TRBV5-1 to TRBJ1-2; possibly TRBD1 for D (6 bases). Germline V CDR1 and CDR2: SGHRS, YFSETQ. This CDR3 is 13 amino acids long. V lost 4 bases to trimming and J lost 4 bases, with 11 bases between them.

V usage is TRBV10-3 and J usage is TRBJ1-6, with unresolved D. V shed 5 bases and J shed 4 bases, with 9 bases lying between them. CDR3 length: 14 amino acids. Germline-derived CDR1 and CDR2 are ENHRY and SYGVKD. The CDR3 DNA sequence: TGTGCCATCAGTCTCGGGGAATATAATTCACCCCTCCACTTT. This gives the protein CAISLGEYNSPLHF.

This sequence joins TRBV19 and TRBJ2-3; 9 bases map to TRBD1. Germline V gene sequence: CDR1 LNHDA, CDR2 SQIVND (reference sequence). The V gene end was trimmed by 6 bases and the J gene end by 1 base; junction bases not matched to a gene: 23. The CDR3 covers 21 residues. CDR3 region: CASSHKGTGFPRGERTDTQYF. The CDR3 bases are TGTGCCAGTAGCCATAAGGGGACAGGGTTCCCCCGGGGGGAACGCACAGATACGCAGTATTTT.

The V gene is TRBV15, the J gene TRBJ1-5; 8 nucleotides line up with TRBD1. The CDR3 runs to 13 residues. The germline V gene encodes CDR1 LNHNV and CDR2 YYDKDF (reference sequence). V shed 7 bases, J shed 8 bases, and the junction held 7 bases outside the gene matches. The CDR3 spells CATTWDRIEPQHF. Here the CDR3 DNA reads TGTGCCACCACGTGGGACAGGATTGAGCCCCAGCATTTT.

The chain has TRBV9 and TRBJ2-7, with 9 positions matching TRBD2. The germline V gene has CDR1 SGDLS and CDR2 YYNGEE. The CDR3 contains 15 residues. Losses at the gene ends were 0 bases for V and 3 bases for J; bases not matched to a gene: 4. CDR3 coding DNA: TGTGCCAGCAGCGTAGGACTAGCGGAAAACTACGAGCAGTACTTC. Translation gives CASSVGLAENYEQYF.

The chain couples TRBV30 to TRBJ1-6; D may be TRBD1 (5 bases). The CDR3 length is 14 residues. V lost 8 bases and J 6 bases, leaving 17 bases between the germline ends. Germline V gene sequence: CDR1 GTSNPN, CDR2 SVGIG (reference sequence). This chain's CDR3 is CAALSRVTNSPLHF. In DNA, the CDR3 is TGTGCCGCGCTCTCCAGGGTAACTAATTCACCCCTCCACTTT.

This chain joins TRBV28 and TRBJ2-2, with 8 nucleotides matching TRBD1. CDR1 is MDHEN, CDR2 SYDVKM, per germline. The ends lost 7 bases at V and 4 bases at J; junction bases unmatched: 11. CDR3 length equals 16 residues. Written as DNA, the CDR3 is TGTGCCAGCAAACAGACAGGGGTGATTTCCACCGGGGAGCTGTTTTTT. Protein: CASKQTGVISTGELFF.

This clone turned up a few times. The chain carries TRBV20-1 and TRBJ2-1; D not certain. Germline CDR1 DFQATT, CDR2 SNEGSKA (reference sequence). There are 11 residues in the CDR3. Trimming removed 3 bases from V and 10 bases from J, with 10 bases in between. CDR3 loop: CSASFLGEQFF. In DNA, the CDR3 is TGCAGTGCTAGCTTCTTGGGGGAGCAGTTCTTC.

This clone turned up a few times. This rearrangement joins TRBV7-8 to TRBJ2-7; no firm D call. The CDR3 contains 15 residues. Trimming took off 1 base at V and 0 bases at J, with 10 bases between the two ends. Germline CDR1 and CDR2: SGHVS and FQNEAQ. The CDR3 region is CASSLGRRSSYEQYF. The CDR3 nucleotides are TGTGCCAGCAGCTTAGGTCGACGGAGCTCCTACGAGCAGTACTTC.